The subject of this entry is one T cell receptor (beta chain). This clone was detected only a few times. It has no known antigen specificity. Per-base qualities were not stored, and no clone one base away is much larger. The cohort was made up of 650 to 700 healthy bone marrow donors. At the time of sampling, all cohort members were nominally healthy, though unrecorded immune exposures were likely present. Of the approximately 700 cohort members, 250 to 300 had positive CMV serostatus and approximately 400 had negative CMV serostatus, and CMV serostatus was not recorded for the donor. A peripheral blood sample was provided by each donor, and peripheral blood mononuclear cells were used for TCR beta sequencing. Genomic DNA was extracted from the blood cell samples with the Qiagen DNeasy Blood Extraction Kit. The method was the immunoSEQ multiplex PCR assay. The multiplex PCR relied on a mix of 60 forward primers for TCR Vbeta segments and 13 reverse primers for TCR Jbeta segments. A multiplex PCR assay on genomic DNA amplified the CDR3 region of rearranged TCR beta genes. On the Illumina HiSeq System, the amplified TCR beta libraries were sequenced as 87-base-pair reads. In the original analysis: A later analysis counted about 80 million unique TCR beta chains across the 666 repertoires, and some 11 million of these chains were shared by at least two donors. To remove PCR and sequencing errors, raw reads were error-corrected and collapsed into unique sequences using a nearest-neighbor algorithm that merged closely related sequences. To assign V, D and J gene segments, CDR3 sequences were aligned to IMGT reference sequences. For a sequence to be retained, a match of at least six nucleotides was required to both a V gene segment and a J gene segment. A rearrangement counted as productive if the CDR3 had no stop codons and remained in frame with V and J, and every other rearrangement counted as non-productive. CDR3 was defined according to IMGT convention as the region running from the second conserved V-encoded cysteine to the conserved J-encoded phenylalanine. In an earlier analysis of just under 600 of the donors, sequences lacking an unambiguous match to a single V gene segment were excluded. In an earlier analysis of several hundred of the donors, V segments were called functional above 56.7% productive rearrangements and were called segregating when the between-donor standard deviation exceeded 5%. A statistical classification framework was developed to diagnose cytomegalovirus status using the catalog of TCR beta chain sequences. V and J gene assignment, in a later analysis, came from comparing TCR nucleotide sequences with IMGT/GENE-DB human TR gene sequences. Using the TCRdist pipeline, a later analysis assigned CDR3 sequences along with most-parsimonious VDJ recombination scenarios. A later analysis defined each TCR beta chain by its CDR3 amino acid sequence plus V-gene family, and excluded reads lacking a unique V-gene family. As a way to deal with suspected cross-contamination and a sequencing artifact, a later analysis dropped 592 nucleotide sequences that were highly shared and had low generation probability. A later analysis calculated a clonal expansion index for each public chain from normalized within-repertoire ranks of inferred template counts. Generation probabilities in a later analysis came from a VDJ recombination model fitted to out-of-frame rearrangements, and those results were checked against IGoR. In a later analysis, hypergeometric tests were used to score TCR-TCR, TCR-HLA and TCR-CMV co-occurrence, with a repertoire-size bias correction applied to TCR pairs. False discovery rates were estimated in a later analysis by permuting HLA or CMV assignments 20 times. In a later analysis, co-occurring TCRs were grouped using DBSCAN, with TCRdist sequence similarity added in when clustering inside HLA-allele-positive subsets. Repertoires with fewer than 30,000 or more than 120,000 public chains, plus five repertoires with anomalous nucleotide sharing, were excluded from co-occurrence clustering. What TCRdb holds here is the immuneACCESS table cut down to in-frame rearrangements. Part of the clones is not present; checked against another copy, under half of the missing clones reflect an unresolved V gene, and the others are unexplained. That table supplies the V and J calls and clone size; D and trimming were determined from the DNA. In this sample the table shows about 140,000 clones, around four fifths of which occur a single time. The ten largest clones capture under 5.5% of the sample.

This sample stems from a study of cytomegalovirus exposure and HLA in healthy donors (dated by TCRdb to 2016 to 2017). Turning to the overall study: In an earlier analysis of around 540 of the donors, less than 350 Gb of sequence data and 90 million to 120 million unique TCR beta sequences from roughly 180 million T cells were reported. About 310 gigabases of sequencing data and approximately 85 million unique TCR sequences were included in an early release covering roughly 600 HLA-typed donors. Of the roughly 400 genotyped donors, about 80% fell in the genetic ancestry cluster associated with self-reported Caucasian donors. The study aimed to test whether cataloging public T cell receptors could reveal signatures of past pathogen exposure. The study profiled the T cell repertoires of around 700 subjects by immunosequencing and related them to cytomegalovirus serostatus. Besides the first cohort of roughly 700 subjects, a separate validation cohort made up of 90 to 150 different subjects was used. To predict cytomegalovirus infection status, the study combined high-throughput TCR immunosequencing, statistical association of individual TCRs with disease status, and machine learning. To study patterns of TCR occurrence, a later analysis re-analyzed previously published TCR beta repertoires from around 700 donors and added high-resolution HLA genotyping. The later analysis used no new phenotypic data to find candidate immune exposures, relying instead on TCR beta sequences and their occurrence across donors. An earlier analysis of approximately 640 of the donors applied high-throughput TCR beta sequencing to assess whether each TCR beta V gene segment acted as functional or pseudogenic. Donor age, sex, ethnicity and CMV serostatus were compiled together with the repertoire data. A later genetic analysis used genome-wide SNP genotypes for about three fifths of the roughly 700 donors, treating that subset as a discovery cohort. All discovery cohort repertoires had been generated using a single sequencing platform. HLA typing included class I and class II loci at four-digit resolution. Typing coverage differed by locus: A, B, C, DRB1 and DQB1 were typed in roughly 620-640 donors, DQA1 in 500 to 550, DPA1 in 600 to 610, and DPB1 in just under 480. Because of strong linkage in the cohort, roughly five DR-DQ haplotypes were treated as single units for association and clustering. Across under 500 genotyped donors of the cohort, an average of about 240,000 unique TCR beta nucleotide sequences per donor were sequenced, and about a sixth of those sequences were non-productive.

Overall results and qualifications from the work: The classifier was reported to diagnose cytomegalovirus status with high specificity and sensitivity in both the original and validation cohorts. A further reported finding was that TCR beta sequences accurately predicted the HLA-A and HLA-B alleles for most subjects in the first cohort. The study gave a list of some 150 TCR beta chains associated with cytomegalovirus. A group of highly shared sequence variants was considered likely to be a technical artifact of the sequencing pipeline. In a later analysis, HLA-associated TCR beta chains showed more clonal expansion and lower generation probabilities than non-associated chains that were equally common. V-gene and J-gene trimming of TCR beta chains was associated with a missense DCLRE1C variant in a later genetic analysis, and the association was replicated in an independent cohort. Over 15 rarely observed V segments, including chromosome 9 orphons, were excluded from the earlier analysis of about 500 of the donors because counts were too low. A later analysis reported that several top co-occurrence clusters appeared linked to parvovirus B19, influenza, CMV and Epstein-Barr virus. HLA typing was unavailable for some donors at each locus, so association tests used only the typed subset. For the cohort, immune exposure information was limited to CMV serostatus. According to a later analysis, TCR association rates differed among HLA loci, with DRB1 alleles showing the most associated TCRs and HLA-C alleles showing the fewest. At a false discovery rate of 0.05, a later analysis linked fewer than 20,000 TCR beta sequences to specific HLA alleles. In vitro tests confirmed that a few of the cytomegalovirus-associated TCR beta chains recognize cytomegalovirus antigens. When HLA alleles, especially DR and DQ, strongly co-occurred, attributing TCR associations to individual alleles was difficult. Sequencing depth was assumed to be roughly uniform across donors in the presence/absence analyses, though that assumption may not hold. While some public TCRs were present in many individuals, most TCR sequences turned up only very rarely across donors. In a later analysis, most CMV-associated TCR beta chains were found to appear HLA-restricted, with HLA associations seemingly driven largely by CMV exposure. It was suggested by the authors that the approach could potentially be generalized to other disease states and immunological phenotypes. The cohort was sequenced for TCR beta chains only, and without alpha or paired-chain data the features that could be detected were limited. In a later genetic analysis, fewer N-insertions in productive TCRs were reported among donors in an Asian-associated ancestry cluster than the roughly 700-donor mean. In an earlier analysis of some 500 of the donors, most TCR beta V segments were observed in productive rearrangements about 87% or about 30% of the time, broadly matching IMGT annotations. Linkage disequilibrium might explain the correlated functional status among segregating V segments, but an unknown experimental factor could not be ruled out.

Material for sequencing was PBMCs. The TCR was taken from a young man in good health.

The DNA sequence is as follows: TGTGCCAGCAGCGTCCGGGGAGGCTCCACCACCGGGGAGCTGTTTTTT. Its protein product is CASSVRGGSTTGELFF. Recombination connected TRBV11-1 to TRBJ2-2, with TRBD2 perhaps the D gene, on 6 matching bases. From a lookup of the germline V gene (reference sequence), CDR1 and CDR2 are SGHAT and FQDESV. Its CDR3 holds 16 amino acids, cysteine through phenylalanine. Only the CDR3 DNA stays, 48 bases, in frame from base 1. V is reduced by 5 bases and J by 4 bases, leaving a spacing of 17 bases between them. Reference TRBV11-1 and TRBJ2-2 proteins supply the regions before and after the CDR3; the full variable domain is: EAEVAQSPRYKITEKSQAVAFWCDPISGHATLYWYRQILGQGPELLVQFQDESVVDDSQLPKDRFSAERLKGVDSTLKIQPAELGDSAMYLCASSVRGGSTTGELFFGEGSRLTVL.